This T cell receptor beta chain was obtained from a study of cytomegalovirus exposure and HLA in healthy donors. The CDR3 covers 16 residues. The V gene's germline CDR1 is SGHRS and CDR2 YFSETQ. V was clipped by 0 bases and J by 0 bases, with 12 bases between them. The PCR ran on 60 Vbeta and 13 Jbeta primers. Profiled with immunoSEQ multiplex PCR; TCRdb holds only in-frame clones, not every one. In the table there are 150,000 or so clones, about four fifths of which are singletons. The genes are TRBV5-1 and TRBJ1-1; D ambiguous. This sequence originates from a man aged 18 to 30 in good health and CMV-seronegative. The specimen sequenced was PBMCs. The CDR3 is CASSLAVGAMNTEAFF. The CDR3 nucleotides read TGCGCCAGCAGCTTGGCGGTGGGAGCTATGAACACTGAAGCTTTCTTT.